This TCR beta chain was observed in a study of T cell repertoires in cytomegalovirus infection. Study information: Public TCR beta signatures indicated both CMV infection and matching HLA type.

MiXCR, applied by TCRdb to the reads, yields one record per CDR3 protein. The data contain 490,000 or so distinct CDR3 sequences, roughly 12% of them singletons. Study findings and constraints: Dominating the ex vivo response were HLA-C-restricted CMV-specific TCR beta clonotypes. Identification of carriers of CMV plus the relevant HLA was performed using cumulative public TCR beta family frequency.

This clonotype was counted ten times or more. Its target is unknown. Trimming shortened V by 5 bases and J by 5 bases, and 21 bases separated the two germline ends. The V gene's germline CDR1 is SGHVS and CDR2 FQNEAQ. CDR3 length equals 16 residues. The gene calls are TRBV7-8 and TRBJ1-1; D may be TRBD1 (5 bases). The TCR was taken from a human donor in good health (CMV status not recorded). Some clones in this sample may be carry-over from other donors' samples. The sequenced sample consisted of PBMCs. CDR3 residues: CASSLMLDSIGTEAFF. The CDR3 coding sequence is TGTGCCAGCAGCCTGATGCTCGACAGTATAGGAACTGAAGCTTTCTTT.